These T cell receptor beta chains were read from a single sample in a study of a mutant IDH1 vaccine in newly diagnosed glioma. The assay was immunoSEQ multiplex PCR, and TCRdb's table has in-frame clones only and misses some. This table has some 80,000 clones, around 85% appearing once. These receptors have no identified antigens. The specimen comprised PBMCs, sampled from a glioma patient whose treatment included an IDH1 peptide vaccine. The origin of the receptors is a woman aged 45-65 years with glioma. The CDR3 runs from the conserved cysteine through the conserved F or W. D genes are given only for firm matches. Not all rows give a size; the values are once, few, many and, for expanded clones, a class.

CDR3aa: CASSPATSGTYTGELFF
CDR3nt: TGTGCCAGCTCACCGGCGACTAGCGGGACCTACACCGGGGAGCTGTTTTTT
d_gene: TRBD2
j_gene: TRBJ2-2
abundance: NA
v_gene: TRBV18

CDR3aa: CASSPPRGAIPEAFF
CDR3nt: TGTGCCAGCTCACCACCTCGGGGGGCGATCCCTGAAGCTTTCTTT
d_gene: NA
j_gene: TRBJ1-1
abundance: NA
v_gene: TRBV18

CDR3aa: CASSLNPNYEQYF
CDR3nt: TGCGCCAGCAGCTTGAACCCCAACTACGAGCAGTACTTC
d_gene: NA
j_gene: TRBJ2-7
abundance: NA
v_gene: TRBV5-1

CDR3aa: CSVEVGQGVYEQYF
CDR3nt: TGCAGCGTTGAAGTGGGACAGGGGGTCTACGAGCAGTACTTC
d_gene: TRBD1
j_gene: TRBJ2-7
abundance: NA
v_gene: TRBV29-1

CDR3aa: CAISDGASGNIQYF
CDR3nt: TGTGCCATCAGTGACGGGGCCTCGGGAAACATTCAGTACTTC
d_gene: NA
j_gene: TRBJ2-4
abundance: NA
v_gene: TRBV10-3

CDR3aa: CASSIGSRRYEQYF
CDR3nt: TGTGCCAGTAGTATAGGGAGTCGGCGCTACGAGCAGTACTTC
d_gene: NA
j_gene: TRBJ2-7
abundance: NA
v_gene: TRBV19

CDR3aa: CASSFNGLAGSNEQFF
CDR3nt: TGTGCCAGCAGCTTCAATGGACTAGCGGGATCTAATGAGCAGTTCTTC
d_gene: TRBD2
j_gene: TRBJ2-1
abundance: NA
v_gene: TRBV13

CDR3aa: CASLAGAYNEQFF
CDR3nt: TGCGCCAGCTTGGCCGGAGCCTACAATGAGCAGTTCTTC
d_gene: NA
j_gene: TRBJ2-1
abundance: NA
v_gene: TRBV10-2

CDR3aa: CASSGGQGSEAFF
CDR3nt: TGCGCCAGCAGCGGCGGACAGGGGAGTGAAGCTTTCTTT
d_gene: TRBD1
j_gene: TRBJ1-1
abundance: few
v_gene: TRBV5-1

CDR3aa: CASSAATGAPQETQYF
CDR3nt: TGTGCCAGCTCAGCCGCGACAGGGGCCCCGCAAGAGACCCAGTACTTC
d_gene: TRBD1
j_gene: TRBJ2-5
abundance: NA
v_gene: TRBV18

CDR3aa: CASSLAAGLTEAFF
CDR3nt: TGCGCCAGCAGCTTGGCGGCGGGGTTAACTGAAGCTTTCTTT
d_gene: NA
j_gene: TRBJ1-1
abundance: few
v_gene: TRBV5-1

CDR3aa: CSVAYTQETQYF
CDR3nt: TGCAGCGTTGCTTACACCCAAGAGACCCAGTACTTC
d_gene: NA
j_gene: TRBJ2-5
abundance: NA
v_gene: TRBV29-1

CDR3aa: CASSPSRGINEQFF
CDR3nt: TGTGCCAGCAGTCCCTCGCGCGGGATAAATGAGCAGTTCTTC
d_gene: NA
j_gene: TRBJ2-1
abundance: NA
v_gene: TRBV28

CDR3aa: CASSLVLREGRTGELFF
CDR3nt: TGTGCCAGCAGCTTAGTTTTGAGGGAGGGCCGCACCGGGGAGCTGTTTTTT
d_gene: TRBD2
j_gene: TRBJ2-2
abundance: NA
v_gene: TRBV7-3

CDR3aa: CASSPIPLGEQYF
CDR3nt: TGTGCCAGCAGCCCCATCCCGTTAGGCGAGCAGTACTTC
d_gene: NA
j_gene: TRBJ2-7
abundance: once
v_gene: TRBV28

CDR3aa: CASSLDPTARNPNSNQPQHF
CDR3nt: TGTGCCAGCAGCTTAGACCCCACGGCCAGAAACCCAAATAGCAATCAGCCCCAGCATTTT
d_gene: NA
j_gene: TRBJ1-5
abundance: NA
v_gene: TRBV7-8

CDR3aa: CASSHNNEQFF
CDR3nt: TGTGCCAGCAGTCATAACAATGAGCAGTTCTTC
d_gene: NA
j_gene: TRBJ2-1
abundance: NA
v_gene: TRBV27

CDR3aa: CASSSWDRGRTEAFF
CDR3nt: TGTGCCAGCTCATCCTGGGACAGGGGGCGGACTGAAGCTTTCTTT
d_gene: TRBD1
j_gene: TRBJ1-1
abundance: NA
v_gene: TRBV18

CDR3aa: CASSLGQGANDEQYF
CDR3nt: TGCGCCAGCAGCTTGGGACAGGGGGCGAACGACGAGCAGTACTTC
d_gene: TRBD1
j_gene: TRBJ2-7
abundance: NA
v_gene: TRBV5-1

CDR3aa: CASSVTGFYGYTF
CDR3nt: TGTGCCAGCAGCGTCACAGGGTTCTATGGCTACACCTTC
d_gene: NA
j_gene: TRBJ1-2
abundance: few
v_gene: TRBV5-4

CDR3aa: CASLGLSLATGELFF
CDR3nt: TGTGCCAGCCTCGGACTTTCGCTTGCCACCGGGGAGCTGTTTTTT
d_gene: NA
j_gene: TRBJ2-2
abundance: once
v_gene: TRBV28

CDR3aa: CASSLRVGSGTEQFF
CDR3nt: TGTGCCAGCAGCTTGCGAGTTGGTAGCGGGACTGAGCAGTTCTTC
d_gene: TRBD2
j_gene: TRBJ2-1
abundance: NA
v_gene: TRBV5-5

CDR3aa: CASRTPGGNGYGYTF
CDR3nt: TGTGCCAGCAGGACCCCGGGAGGGAATGGCTATGGCTACACCTTC
d_gene: NA
j_gene: TRBJ1-2
abundance: NA
v_gene: TRBV27

CDR3aa: CASSRAGRNYGYTF
CDR3nt: TGTGCCAGCAGCCGGGCCGGGAGGAACTATGGCTACACCTTC
d_gene: NA
j_gene: TRBJ1-2
abundance: NA
v_gene: TRBV27

CDR3aa: CASSLDQGANPGELFF
CDR3nt: TGTGCCAGCAGCTTGGATCAGGGGGCGAATCCCGGGGAGCTGTTTTTT
d_gene: TRBD1
j_gene: TRBJ2-2
abundance: NA
v_gene: TRBV5-4

CDR3aa: CASSIGGTPLHF
CDR3nt: TGTGCCAGTAGTATAGGGGGGACACCCCTCCACTTT
d_gene: NA
j_gene: TRBJ1-6
abundance: few
v_gene: TRBV19

CDR3aa: CASSRQGTSGNRPYEQYF
CDR3nt: TGTGCCAGCAGCCGGCAAGGGACTAGCGGCAATAGACCCTACGAGCAGTACTTC
d_gene: TRBD2
j_gene: TRBJ2-7
abundance: once
v_gene: TRBV5-5

CDR3aa: CASSLRQGGRTDTQYF
CDR3nt: TGTGCCAGCAGCCTACGACAGGGTGGGCGCACAGATACGCAGTATTTT
d_gene: TRBD1
j_gene: TRBJ2-3
abundance: NA
v_gene: TRBV7-2

CDR3aa: CASSPITGTGANTGELFF
CDR3nt: TGTGCCAGCTCACCTATTACCGGGACAGGTGCGAACACCGGGGAGCTGTTTTTT
d_gene: TRBD1
j_gene: TRBJ2-2
abundance: NA
v_gene: TRBV18

CDR3aa: CASNLSGTLNQPQHF
CDR3nt: TGTGCCAGCAACCTATCCGGGACATTGAATCAGCCCCAGCATTTT
d_gene: NA
j_gene: TRBJ1-5
abundance: NA
v_gene: TRBV28

CDR3aa: CASSLRGVGTEAFF
CDR3nt: TGTGCCAGCAGCCTCAGGGGGGTCGGCACTGAAGCTTTCTTT
d_gene: TRBD1
j_gene: TRBJ1-1
abundance: NA
v_gene: TRBV5-6

CDR3aa: CASSPLDRGIEKLFF
CDR3nt: TGTGCCAGCAGCCCCCTGGACAGGGGGATTGAAAAACTGTTTTTT
d_gene: TRBD1
j_gene: TRBJ1-4
abundance: NA
v_gene: TRBV9